In this sample, the clone carrying this T cell receptor (beta chain) turned up many times. The antigen remains unidentified. Molecules of cDNA were individually given unique molecular identifiers that were attached to them. One entry per CDR3 protein, called by TCRdb with MiXCR from the 5' RACE reads. The sample lists 85,000 to 100,000 distinct CDR3 sequences; roughly 11% were seen once. V gave up 4 bases and J gave up 3 bases, with 13 bases separating them. Germline V CDR1 and CDR2: SQVTM, ANQGSEA. CDR3 length: 14 amino acids. The entry originates in a study of early T cells in non-severe SARS-CoV-2 infection. Study details: Alpha and beta chains were unpaired, from unsorted whole-blood bulk RNA. Overall study results and limits: There was a bias toward anti-spike CD8 responses in VDJdb matching, which missed private and CD4 specificities.

This receptor was taken from an adult who was a healthcare worker with PCR-confirmed SARS-CoV-2 infection or an uninfected control (not recorded which). This rearrangement joins TRBV29-1 to TRBJ1-3; D is possibly TRBD1 (6 bases). Sequenced input: whole blood. The CDR3, as DNA: TGCAGCGTTGGCAGGACAGCGGATGGAAACACCATATATTTT. Encoded protein: CSVGRTADGNTIYF.